The clone carrying this T cell receptor (beta chain) was found a few times. Its target is unknown. A second PCR, run for roughly 7 to 11 cycles, used a sample-barcoded 5' primer plus a J-beta primer mix. TCRdb redid the calling of the 5' RACE reads with MiXCR, one entry per CDR3 protein. The table shows 650,000 to 950,000 distinct CDR3 sequences, with under 55% occurring only once. CDR3 length: 15 amino acids. Germline CDR1 reads MNHEY; CDR2 reads SVGAGI. Trimming cost V 0 bases and J 2 bases, with 10 bases left between them. This sample is drawn from a study of blood T cells in healthy people across ages. About the research overall: Template switching caught about one barcoded beta molecule for each two T cells.

Each sample had at least 6.5 million PBMCs isolated. Notes on the study in general: There were more naive CD4+ cells and higher diversity in long-lived donors than in aged donors. The lack of PBMC sorting stopped any conclusive naive versus antigen-experienced comparison.

V is TRBV6-5 and J is TRBJ1-2; D is undetermined. Material: blood. The TCR sequence derives from a man between 60 and 75 years old in good health. CDR3 protein: CASSYSWSRNYGYTF. The DNA for the CDR3 is TGTGCCAGCAGTTACTCGTGGTCCAGAAACTATGGCTACACCTTC.